This TCR beta chain was found in a study of molecular identifiers for immune sequencing clone quantification. TCRdb reprocessed the PCR reads via MiXCR and lists one record per CDR3 protein. The sample comprises under 100,000 distinct CDR3 sequences, about 23% of which are singletons, and about 0.8% rests with the top ten. Concerning this clonotype: This sequence may be a read error, since a much larger clone differs from it by one base.

The clonotype originates from a human donor in good health. Some libraries in this study had Jurkat cell RNA spiked in. Sequencing was performed on naive CD8+ T cells from blood, with Jurkat cell RNA spiked in. Subset defined: FACS-sorted CD8+CD4-CCR7+CD45RA+ naive T cells.

In DNA form, the CDR3 reads TGCAGCGCACTAAGAACTGAAGCTTTCTTT. This translates into CSALRTEAFF. This sequence joins TRBV29-1 and TRBJ1-1; unclear D gene. The CDR3 runs to 10 residues. CDR1 and CDR2 (germline): SQVTM, ANQGSEA. V was clipped by 7 bases and J by 5 bases, with 8 bases between them.